This T cell receptor beta chain was identified in a study of blood T cell repertoires in COVID-19. Background on the study: The United States, Italy and Spain were the sources of the acute and convalescent COVID-19 samples. PBMCs, B-cell-depleted T cells, or T cells were the source of the cDNA or gDNA that made up the material.

The length of the CDR3 is 16 residues. Trimming at V came to 3 bases and at J to 1 base, leaving 7 bases not matched to a gene. Germline-derived CDR1 and CDR2 are LGHNA and YNFKEQ. As originally analysed: Researchers report that nucleated cell counts were estimated from reference gene primer amplification. The method was immunoSEQ multiplex PCR; TCRdb's version includes in-frame clones alone and lacks a portion of them. V and J calls and clone size are given by that table; D and trimming were obtained from the DNA. The sample carries roughly 50,000 clones, roughly 85% recorded once. The source is a woman of 80 years or more with acute or convalescent COVID-19. The sequenced sample was peripheral blood. V usage is TRBV4-2 and J usage is TRBJ1-2, with TRBD1 identical over 8 bases. CDR3 residues: CASSHPGQGNNYGYTF. CDR3 nucleotide sequence: TGTGCCAGCAGCCATCCCGGACAGGGTAATAACTATGGCTACACCTTC.